This TCR beta chain was sequenced during a study of tumor-infiltrating lymphocytes in primary liver carcinoma. The wider study: The patients had histopathologically diagnosed primary liver carcinoma, and their disease was treated by surgical resection. T1-T3 N0M0 was the stage of the tumors, which were roughly 4 to 10 cm across. Samples returned roughly 3.5 to 7.13 million productive TCRbeta reads, a yield that was similar across tissue types.

Comment on this clonotype: Antigen: not known. The conserved phenylalanine or tryptophan is not found at the CDR3 terminus, so this likely reflects a read error.

Study results and caveats: Tumor-adjacent and tumor-blood pairs displayed less overlap than did pairs of tumor regions.

Both blood RNA, taken from unsorted whole blood, and germline DNA were extracted. From 500 ng total RNA, TCR beta cDNA was generated with a primer in the constant region. Modified slightly, ARM-PCR produced TCR beta libraries over three nested multiplex PCR rounds. Primers for the first two PCR rounds were TRBV1-TRBV30 forward primers and a C-beta reverse primer (around 10 cycles per round). TCRdb reprocessed the multiplex PCR reads via MiXCR and lists one record per CDR3 protein. The top ten clones hold roughly 6.4% of a sample with about 200,000 distinct CDR3 sequences, about 65% of them seen once. CDR1 and CDR2 (germline): SGHNT, YENEEA. CDR3 length: 14 residues. J was trimmed by 5 bases and V by 8 bases; bases with no gene match: 7.

V usage is TRBV11-3 and J usage is TRBJ2-7; 12 bases match TRBD1. Material: peripheral blood. The sequence came from a woman in her fifties or sixties with primary liver carcinoma and hepatitis B virus infection. The CDR3 here is CASGRDRGLDEQYY. DNA of the CDR3: TGTGCCAGCGGCCGGGACAGGGGGCTTGACGAGCAGTACTAC.